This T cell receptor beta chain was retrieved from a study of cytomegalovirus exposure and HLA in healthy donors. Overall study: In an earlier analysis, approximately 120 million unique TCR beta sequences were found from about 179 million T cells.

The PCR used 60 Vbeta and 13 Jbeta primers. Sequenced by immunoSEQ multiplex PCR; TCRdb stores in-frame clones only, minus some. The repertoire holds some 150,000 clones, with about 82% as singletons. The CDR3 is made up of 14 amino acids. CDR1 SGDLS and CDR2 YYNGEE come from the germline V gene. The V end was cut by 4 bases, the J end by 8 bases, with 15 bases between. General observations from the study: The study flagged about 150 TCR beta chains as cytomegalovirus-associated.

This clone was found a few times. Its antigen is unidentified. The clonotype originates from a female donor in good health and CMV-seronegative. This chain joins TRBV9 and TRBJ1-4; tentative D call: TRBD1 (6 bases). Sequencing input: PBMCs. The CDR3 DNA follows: TGTGCCAGCAGCCCAGAGGGAGGGACAGAAAAACTGTTTTTT. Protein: CASSPEGGTEKLFF.